The TCR beta chain described here comes from a study of yellow fever vaccine responses in identical twins. Per the germline V gene, CDR1 is LNHDA and CDR2 is SQIVND (reference sequence). Trimming took 1 base from V and 3 from J; bases not matched to a gene: 7. The CDR3 is 17 residues long. Comment on this clonotype: Its antigen remains unidentified.

The study's findings and limits: Twins' vaccine T cell responses reportedly seemed partly convergent and partly personalized.

Each CDR3 protein gets one entry after TCRdb re-called the RT-PCR reads with MiXCR. This sample has just under 3,500 distinct CDR3 sequences; 70% to 90% occur once, and the top ten carry 2.7%. This specimen was T cells from blood (PBMCs), unsorted or a sorted subset (not recorded which), taken before or after yellow fever vaccination (not recorded which). This clonotype originated in a young woman who received the yellow fever vaccine. The V call is TRBV19, the J call TRBJ1-5, with 9 bases aligning to TRBD1. CDR3 sequence: CASSIGGQGLFNQPQHF. As DNA, the CDR3 is TGTGCCAGTAGTATAGGAGGACAGGGGCTTTTCAATCAGCCCCAGCATTTT.